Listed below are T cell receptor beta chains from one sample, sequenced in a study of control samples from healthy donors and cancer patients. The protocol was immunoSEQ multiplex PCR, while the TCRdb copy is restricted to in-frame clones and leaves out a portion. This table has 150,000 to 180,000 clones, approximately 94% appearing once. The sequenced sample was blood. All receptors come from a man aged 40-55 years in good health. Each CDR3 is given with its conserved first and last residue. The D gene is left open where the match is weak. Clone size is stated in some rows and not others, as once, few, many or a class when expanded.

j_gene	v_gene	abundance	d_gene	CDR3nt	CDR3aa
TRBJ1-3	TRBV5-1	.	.	TGCGCCAGCAGCTTGGCCGGTACTGCTCTCGGAAACACCATATATTTT	CASSLAGTALGNTIYF
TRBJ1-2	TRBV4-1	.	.	TGCGCCAGCAGCCAGTGGCAGGGGAACTATGGCTACACCTTC	CASSQWQGNYGYTF
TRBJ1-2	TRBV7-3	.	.	TGTGCCAGCAGCCCCGGACAGCTTAACTATGGCTACACCTTC	CASSPGQLNYGYTF
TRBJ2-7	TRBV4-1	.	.	TGCGCCAGCAGCCAAGAGTCGCGAGGATACGAGCAGTACTTC	CASSQESRGYEQYF
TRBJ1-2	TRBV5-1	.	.	TGCGCCAGCAGCTCCCCGACAGCCCTAAGTGGCTATGGCTACACCTTC	CASSSPTALSGYGYTF
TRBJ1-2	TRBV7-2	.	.	TGTGCCAGCAGCTCCTCAGGAACGGGGCTCTATGGCTACACCTTC	CASSSSGTGLYGYTF
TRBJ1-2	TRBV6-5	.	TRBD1	TGTGCCAGCAGTTTGTACCCGGGACAGGGAATTTTCTACACCTTC	CASSLYPGQGIFYTF
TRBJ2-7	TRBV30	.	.	TGTGCCTGGAGCTCGGGGGTAAGCTCCTACGAGCAGTACTTC	CAWSSGVSSYEQYF
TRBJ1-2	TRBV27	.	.	TGTGCCAGCAGTTTATGGGCCGGATCCGGCTACACCTTC	CASSLWAGSGYTF
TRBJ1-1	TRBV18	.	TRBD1	TGTGCCAGCTCACGGAACAGGGGGTGGGACACTGAAGCTTTCTTT	CASSRNRGWDTEAFF
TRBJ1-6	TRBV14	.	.	TGTGCCAGCAGCCAAGATTGGCGTTCACCCCTCCACTTT	CASSQDWRSPLHF
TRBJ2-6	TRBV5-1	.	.	TGCGCCAGCAGCCCGGACAGTGCCTCGGCCGGGGCCAACGTCCTGACTTTC	CASSPDSASAGANVLTF
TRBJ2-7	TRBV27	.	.	TGTGCCAGCAGTTATACAGCAGAGACCTACGAGCAGTACTTC	CASSYTAETYEQYF
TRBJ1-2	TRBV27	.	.	TGTGCCAGCAGTCCCGGTGGGAGTGGGTACTATGGCTACACCTTC	CASSPGGSGYYGYTF
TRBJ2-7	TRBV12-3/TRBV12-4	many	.	TGTGCCAGCAGTTCCGGACAATACGAGCAGTACTTC	CASSSGQYEQYF
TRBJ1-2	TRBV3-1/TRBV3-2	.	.	TGTGCCAGCAGCCAAGGTCCAGGTCGCTATGGCTACACCTTC	CASSQGPGRYGYTF
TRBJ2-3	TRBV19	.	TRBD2	TGTGCCAGTACCGAGACTAGCGGGGCCACAGATACGCAGTATTTT	CASTETSGATDTQYF
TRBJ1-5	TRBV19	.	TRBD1	TGTGCCAGCGTAGCCGAAGACAGGGGTGGCAATCAGCCCCAGCATTTT	CASVAEDRGGNQPQHF
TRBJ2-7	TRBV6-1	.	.	TGTGCCAGCAGTGAAGCGCTTCTAATGGCCTACGAGCAGTACTTC	CASSEALLMAYEQYF
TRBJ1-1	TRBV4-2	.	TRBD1	TGTGCCAGCAGCCGGCGGGGACAGGGAGGCTCCTCGTGGAACACTGAAGCTTTCTTT	CASSRRGQGGSSWNTEAFF
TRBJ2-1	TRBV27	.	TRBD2	TGTGCCAGCAGCCGCCTACCGGGGGGGTACAATGAGCAGTTCTTC	CASSRLPGGYNEQFF
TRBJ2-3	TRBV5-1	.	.	TGCGCCAGCAGCTTGGCAGCTAGCGCGGTCACAGATACGCAGTATTTT	CASSLAASAVTDTQYF
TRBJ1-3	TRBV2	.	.	TGTGCCAGCTCATGGGAGGGGCCCGGTGGGAACACCATATATTTT	CASSWEGPGGNTIYF
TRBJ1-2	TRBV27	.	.	TGTGCCAGCAGTCCCATAAGACAGAACTATGGCTACACCTTC	CASSPIRQNYGYTF
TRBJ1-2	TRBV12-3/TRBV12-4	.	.	TGTGCCAGCAGTTTCGGGAGCAACTATGGCTACACCTTC	CASSFGSNYGYTF
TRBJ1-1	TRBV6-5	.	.	TGTGCCAGCACCCCAGGGCTATTAGGAACTGAAGCTTTCTTT	CASTPGLLGTEAFF
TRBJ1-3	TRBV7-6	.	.	TGTGCCAGCAGCTTCCGGGAGAGCTCTGGAAACACCATATATTTT	CASSFRESSGNTIYF
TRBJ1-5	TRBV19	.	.	TGTGCCAACTTCGGACAGCATAATCAGCCCCAGCATTTT	CANFGQHNQPQHF